The 10 T cell receptor beta chains below all came from one sample that was sequenced in a study of technical replicates of blood from a handful of donors. Profiling relied on immunoSEQ multiplex PCR, and the TCRdb table lists in-frame clones only, not all of them. The sample lists more than 75,000 clones; approximately 94% were seen once. Sequencing used T cells isolated from PBMCs. The receptors originated from a human donor in good health.

The CDR3 here is CAISESLAGGSFYTDTQYF. The CDR3 DNA is TGTGCCATCAGTGAGAGTCTAGCGGGAGGGTCATTCTACACAGATACGCAGTATTTT. The chain links TRBV10-3 to TRBJ2-3; 12 nucleotides match TRBD2. V was pared by 2 bases and J by 2 bases, with 11 bases of the junction left unmatched. The CDR3 covers 19 residues. CDR1 ENHRY and CDR2 SYGVKD come from the germline V gene.

The rearrangement links TRBV5-6 to TRBJ2-1, with D perhaps TRBD1 (6 bases). The CDR3 totals 12 residues. V was cut by 2 bases and J by 8 bases, with 8 bases left in between. Germline assignment: CDR1 SGHDT and CDR2 YYEEEE. For the CDR3, the DNA is TGTGCCAGCAGCTTACAGGGTCATGAGCAGTTCTTC. Its protein product is CASSLQGHEQFF.

The chain joins TRBV2 to TRBJ2-1, with a tentative D call TRBD2 (5 bases). Per the germline V gene, CDR1 is SNHLY and CDR2 is FYNNEI. CDR3 length: 16 amino acids. The V end was cut by 7 bases, the J end by 4 bases, with 20 bases between. The CDR3 is CASTEERMVAYNEQFF. DNA for the CDR3: TGTGCCAGCACGGAGGAAAGGATGGTGGCGTACAATGAGCAGTTCTTC. The full variable domain, with the rest looked up from reference TRBV2 and TRBJ2-1, is EPEVTQTPSHQVTQMGQEVILRCVPISNHLYFYWYRQILGQKVEFLVSFYNNEISEKSEIFDDQFSVERPDGSNFTLKIRSTKLEDSAMYFCASTEERMVAYNEQFFGPGTRLTVL.

This chain links TRBV2 with TRBJ2-7, with 7 positions matching TRBD2. Germline trimming cut 9 bases from V and 1 base from J; bases unmatched to any gene: 6. The CDR3 is 13 amino acids. From germline, CDR1 is SNHLY and CDR2 FYNNEI. CDR3 in DNA: TGTGCCAGTCAGGCGGGAGTATCCTACGAGCAGTACTTC. Amino acids: CASQAGVSYEQYF.

This clone was found once. The rearrangement links TRBV6-5 to TRBJ2-7; a weak D match, TRBD1 (6 bases). Deletions cut 2 bases from V and 3 bases from J, with 14 bases between. CDR1 is MNHEY, CDR2 SVGAGI, per germline. This CDR3 spans 15 amino acids. In nucleotides, the CDR3 is TGTGCCAGCAGTTACCCCATGGGGGCAGACTACGAGCAGTACTTC. This gives the protein CASSYPMGADYEQYF.

The chain is built from TRBV2 and TRBJ2-1; 12 positions agree with TRBD2. Germline CDR1 is SNHLY and CDR2 is FYNNEI. V was clipped by 6 bases and J by 3 bases; unmatched bases: 18. CDR3 size: 20 residues. CDR3 coding DNA: TGTGCCAGCAGCTACAACGATAATTCCCTAGCGGGAGGGCTCTACAATGAGCAGTTCTTC. Its translation is CASSYNDNSLAGGLYNEQFF.

V gene TRBV7-9 combines with J gene TRBJ2-3, with 10 bases that match TRBD2. The junction had 7 bases not matched to a gene; V was cut back by 5 bases and J by 2 bases. This CDR3 is 16 amino acids long. Germline CDR1 SEHNR, CDR2 FQNEAQ (reference sequence). This chain's CDR3 is CASSLGLAVITDTQYF. DNA for the CDR3: TGTGCCAGCAGCCTCGGACTAGCGGTGATCACAGATACGCAGTATTTT. Using reference TRBV7-9 and TRBJ2-3 for the parts outside the CDR3, the full variable domain is DTGVSQNPRHKITKRGQNVTFRCDPISEHNRLYWYRQTLGQGPEFLTYFQNEAQLEKSRLLSDRFSAERPKGSFSTLEIQRTEQGDSAMYLCASSLGLAVITDTQYFGPGTRLTVL.

This chain joins TRBV9 and TRBJ2-3; 12 bases are shared with TRBD2. Trimming removed 4 bases from V and 0 bases from J; junction bases left unmatched: 12. From germline, CDR1 is SGDLS and CDR2 YYNGEE. The CDR3 loop spans 19 amino acids. CDR3 amino acids: CASSIGTSGRKESTDTQYF. Written as DNA, the CDR3 is TGTGCCAGCAGCATCGGGACTAGCGGGCGGAAGGAGAGCACAGATACGCAGTATTTT. The full variable domain, its missing parts supplied by reference TRBV9 and TRBJ2-3, is DSGVTQTPKHLITATGQRVTLRCSPRSGDLSVYWYQQSLDQGLQFLIQYYNGEERAKGNILERFSAQQFPDLHSELNLSSLELGDSALYFCASSIGTSGRKESTDTQYFGPGTRLTVL.

V is TRBV28 and J is TRBJ1-5; D is ambiguous. The V gene lost 3 bases and the J gene lost 0 bases, with 12 bases spanning the gap. The CDR3 sequence is 16 residues long. Germline CDR1 is MDHEN and CDR2 is SYDVKM. CDR3 coding DNA: TGTGCCAGCAGTTTGTACTCGGGATTTAGCAATCAGCCCCAGCATTTT. Translating it yields CASSLYSGFSNQPQHF. The full variable domain, rest sourced from reference TRBV28 and TRBJ1-5, is DVKVTQSSRYLVKRTGEKVFLECVQDMDHENMFWYRQDPGLGLRLIYFSYDVKMKEKGDIPEGYSVSREKKERFSLILESASTNQTSMYLCASSLYSGFSNQPQHFGDGTRLSIL.

V gene TRBV4-3 combines with J gene TRBJ2-3; 7 bases are shared with TRBD2. CDR1 and CDR2 (germline): LGHNA, YSLEER. This CDR3 has 17 amino acids. V was clipped by 0 bases and J by 2 bases; unmatched bases: 8. The CDR3, as DNA: TGCGCCAGCAGCCAAGATGGTGCTAGCGGTTACACAGATACGCAGTATTTT. Protein product: CASSQDGASGYTDTQYF.